This TCR beta chain was identified in a study of a mutant IDH1 vaccine in newly diagnosed glioma. Overall study context: With temozolomide cycles, or 4-6 weeks after radiotherapy alone, vaccination was started. Study results and caveats: It was about 92% of patients that developed vaccine-induced immune responses.

Assay used: immunoSEQ multiplex PCR; TCRdb lists only in-frame clones, some missing. The sample contains over 30,000 clones, about 86% of which appear only once. CDR1 is SGHRS, CDR2 YFSETQ, per germline. V shed 4 bases and J shed 2 bases, with 15 bases lying between them. The CDR3 is 16 amino acids. Noted time point: week 5, during vaccination. Vaccinated patients received 300 ug of mutant IDH1 20-mer peptide per dose, with topical imiquimod. In this sample, this clone turned up a few times. Its antigen remains unknown. The V call is TRBV5-1, the J call TRBJ2-2; maybe TRBD1 (7 bases). The receptor was derived from a man younger than 45 with glioma. Sequences were derived from PBMCs, sampled from a glioma patient whose treatment included an IDH1 peptide vaccine. The CDR3 DNA follows: TGCGCCAGCAGCAATCGCGGGACAGATAACACCGGGGAGCTGTTTTTT. Amino acid sequence: CASSNRGTDNTGELFF.